This TCR beta chain originates from a study of long-term antiretroviral therapy in people with HIV. At survey level, the immunoSEQ assay was run in its v3.0 version. Assay used: immunoSEQ multiplex PCR; TCRdb lists only in-frame clones, some missing. The table shows 5,000 to 7,500 clones, with approximately 85% occurring only once. The CDR3 is 17 residues long. Germline assignment: CDR1 SGHVS and CDR2 FQNEAQ. Trimming cost V 1 base and J 0 bases, with 13 bases left between them. The chain carries TRBV7-8 and TRBJ1-3; no clear D gene. The sequence was collected from a woman aged 45 to 65 with HIV. Material: unsorted PBMCs, obtained 3.7 years after starting antiretroviral therapy. This CDR3 is CASSLVDGLGSGNTIYF. The CDR3, as DNA: TGTGCCAGCAGCTTAGTCGACGGATTGGGCTCTGGAAACACCATATATTTT.